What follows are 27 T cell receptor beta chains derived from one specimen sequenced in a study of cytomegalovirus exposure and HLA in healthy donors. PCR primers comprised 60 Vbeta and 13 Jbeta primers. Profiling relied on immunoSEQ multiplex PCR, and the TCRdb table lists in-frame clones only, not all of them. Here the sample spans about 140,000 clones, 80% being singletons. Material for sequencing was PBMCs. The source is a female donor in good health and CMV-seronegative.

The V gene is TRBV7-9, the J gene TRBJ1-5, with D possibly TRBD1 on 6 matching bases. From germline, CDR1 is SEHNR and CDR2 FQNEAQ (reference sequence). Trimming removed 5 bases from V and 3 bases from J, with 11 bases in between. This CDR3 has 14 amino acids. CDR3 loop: CASSLQGFNQPQHF. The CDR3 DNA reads TGTGCCAGCAGCCTACAGGGCTTCAATCAGCCCCAGCATTTT.

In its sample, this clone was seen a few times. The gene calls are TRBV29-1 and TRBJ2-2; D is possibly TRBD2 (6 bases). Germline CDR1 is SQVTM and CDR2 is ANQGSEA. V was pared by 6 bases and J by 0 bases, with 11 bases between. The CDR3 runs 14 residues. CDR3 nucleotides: TGCAGCGTAGCCGGGAGCTCGAACACCGGGGAGCTGTTTTTT. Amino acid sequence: CSVAGSSNTGELFF.

The CDR3 DNA follows: TGTGCCAGCAGCTTGCTCCTCCTTGAAGGGGCTGGTGAAAAACTGTTTTTT. It encodes CASSLLLLEGAGEKLFF. The chain is built from TRBV5-6 and TRBJ1-4, with D possibly TRBD1 on 5 matching bases. The germline V and J ends were trimmed by 1 base and 7 bases, with 20 bases remaining between them. CDR3 length: 17 amino acids. Germline CDR1 and CDR2: SGHDT and YYEEEE.

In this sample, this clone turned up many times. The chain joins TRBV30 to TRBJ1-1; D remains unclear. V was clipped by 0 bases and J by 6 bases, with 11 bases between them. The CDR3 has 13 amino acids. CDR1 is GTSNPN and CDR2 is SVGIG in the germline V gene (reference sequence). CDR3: CAWSVPGQSEAFF. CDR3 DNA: TGTGCCTGGAGTGTACCAGGCCAATCTGAAGCTTTCTTT.

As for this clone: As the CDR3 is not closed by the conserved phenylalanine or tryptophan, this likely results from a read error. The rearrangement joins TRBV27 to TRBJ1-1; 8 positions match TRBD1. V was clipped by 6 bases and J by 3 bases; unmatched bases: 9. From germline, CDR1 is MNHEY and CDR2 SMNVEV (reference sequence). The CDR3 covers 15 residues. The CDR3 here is CASRDRALRYTEAFV. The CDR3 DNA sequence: TGTGCCAGCAGGGACAGGGCGCTAAGATACACTGAAGCTTTCGTT.

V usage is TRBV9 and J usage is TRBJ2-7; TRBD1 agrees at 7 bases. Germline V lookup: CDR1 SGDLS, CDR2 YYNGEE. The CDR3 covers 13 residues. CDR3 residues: CVKMGQRIYEQYF. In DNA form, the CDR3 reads TGTGTAAAGATGGGACAGAGGATCTACGAGCAGTACTTC.

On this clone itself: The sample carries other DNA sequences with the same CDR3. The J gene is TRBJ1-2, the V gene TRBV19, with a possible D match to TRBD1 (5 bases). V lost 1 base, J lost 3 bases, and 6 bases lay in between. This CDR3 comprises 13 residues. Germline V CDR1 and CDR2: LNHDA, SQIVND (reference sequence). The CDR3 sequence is CASSIGGDYGYTF. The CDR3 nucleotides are TGTGCCAGTAGTATAGGGGGCGACTATGGCTACACCTTC.

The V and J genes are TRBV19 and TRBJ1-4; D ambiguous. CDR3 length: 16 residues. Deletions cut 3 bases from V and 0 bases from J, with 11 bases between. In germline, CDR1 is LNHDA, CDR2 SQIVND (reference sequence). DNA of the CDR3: TGTGCCAGTAGTATGGCAGGAACCGCAACTAATGAAAAACTGTTTTTT. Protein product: CASSMAGTATNEKLFF.

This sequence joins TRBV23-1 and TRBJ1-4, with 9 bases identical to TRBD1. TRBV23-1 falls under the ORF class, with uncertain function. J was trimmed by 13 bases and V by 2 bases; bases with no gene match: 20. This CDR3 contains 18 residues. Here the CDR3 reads CASSQDKGQGRGFLGLFF. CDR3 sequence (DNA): TGCGCCAGCAGTCAAGATAAGGGACAGGGAAGGGGCTTCTTAGGACTGTTTTTT.

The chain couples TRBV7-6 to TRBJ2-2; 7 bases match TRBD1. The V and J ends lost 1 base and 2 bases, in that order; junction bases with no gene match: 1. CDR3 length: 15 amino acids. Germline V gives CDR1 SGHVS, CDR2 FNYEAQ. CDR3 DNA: TGTGCCAGCAGCTTAGGACAGGGAAACACCGGGGAGCTGTTTTTT. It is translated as CASSLGQGNTGELFF.

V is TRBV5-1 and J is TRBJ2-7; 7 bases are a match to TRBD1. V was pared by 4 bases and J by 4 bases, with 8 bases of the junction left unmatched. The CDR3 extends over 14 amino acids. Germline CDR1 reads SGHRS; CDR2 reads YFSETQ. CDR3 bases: TGCGCCAGCAGCACCGGACAGGTTCTGTACGAGCAGTACTTC. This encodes CASSTGQVLYEQYF.

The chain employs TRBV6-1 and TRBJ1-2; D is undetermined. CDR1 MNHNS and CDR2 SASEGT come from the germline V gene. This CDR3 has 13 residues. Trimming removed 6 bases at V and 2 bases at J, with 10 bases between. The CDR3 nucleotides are TGTGCCAGCAGACGCAACTTAAACTATGGCTACACCTTC. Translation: CASRRNLNYGYTF.

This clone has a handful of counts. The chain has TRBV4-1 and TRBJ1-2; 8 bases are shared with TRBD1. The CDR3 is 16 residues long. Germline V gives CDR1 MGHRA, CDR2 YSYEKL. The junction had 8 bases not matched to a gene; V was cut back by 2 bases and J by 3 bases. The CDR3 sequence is CASSQFMGQDYYGYTF. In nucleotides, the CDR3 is TGCGCCAGCAGCCAATTTATGGGACAGGACTACTATGGCTACACCTTC.

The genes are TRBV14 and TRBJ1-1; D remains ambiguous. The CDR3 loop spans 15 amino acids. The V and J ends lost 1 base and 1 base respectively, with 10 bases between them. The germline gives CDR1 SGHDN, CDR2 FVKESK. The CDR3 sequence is CASSQGTVGNTEAFF. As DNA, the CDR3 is TGTGCCAGCAGCCAAGGAACTGTCGGGAACACTGAAGCTTTCTTT.

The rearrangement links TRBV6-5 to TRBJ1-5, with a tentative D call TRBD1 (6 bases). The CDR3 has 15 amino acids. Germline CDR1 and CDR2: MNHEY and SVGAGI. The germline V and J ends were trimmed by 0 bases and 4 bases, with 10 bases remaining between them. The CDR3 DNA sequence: TGTGCCAGCAGTTACTCGTTAACAGGGAATCAGCCCCAGCATTTT. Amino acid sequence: CASSYSLTGNQPQHF.

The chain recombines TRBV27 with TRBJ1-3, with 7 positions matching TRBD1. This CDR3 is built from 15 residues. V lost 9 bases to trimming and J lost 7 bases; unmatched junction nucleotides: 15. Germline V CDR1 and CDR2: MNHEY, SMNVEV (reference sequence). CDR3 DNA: TGTGCCAGATCCCGGGACAGTTGGAGGGTGAACACCATATATTTT. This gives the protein CARSRDSWRVNTIYF.

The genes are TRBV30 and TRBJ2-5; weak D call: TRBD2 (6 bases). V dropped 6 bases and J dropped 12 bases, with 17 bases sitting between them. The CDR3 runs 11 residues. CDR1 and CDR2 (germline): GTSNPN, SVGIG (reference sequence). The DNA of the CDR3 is TGTGCCTGTAATCACGGCGGGAACAAGTACTTC. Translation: CACNHGGNKYF.

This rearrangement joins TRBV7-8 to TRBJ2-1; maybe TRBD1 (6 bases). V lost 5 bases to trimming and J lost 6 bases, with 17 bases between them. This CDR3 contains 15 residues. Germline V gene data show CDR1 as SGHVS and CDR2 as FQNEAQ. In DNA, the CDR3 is TGTGCCAGCAGCCAACCCAGGGGAAAGCGCAATGAGCAGTTCTTC. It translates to CASSQPRGKRNEQFF.

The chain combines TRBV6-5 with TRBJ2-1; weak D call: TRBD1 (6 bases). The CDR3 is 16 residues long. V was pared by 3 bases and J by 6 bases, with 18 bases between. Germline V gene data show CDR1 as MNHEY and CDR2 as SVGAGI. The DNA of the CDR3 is TGTGCCAGCAGTTATTACCGGGACAAACGGGCCAATGAGCAGTTCTTC. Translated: CASSYYRDKRANEQFF.

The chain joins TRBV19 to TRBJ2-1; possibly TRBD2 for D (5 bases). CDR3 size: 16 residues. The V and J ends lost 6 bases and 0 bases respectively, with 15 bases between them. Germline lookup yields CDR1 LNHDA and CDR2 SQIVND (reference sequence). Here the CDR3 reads CASRVAGPGSYNEQFF. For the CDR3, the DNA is TGTGCCAGTAGGGTGGCGGGCCCTGGCTCCTACAATGAGCAGTTCTTC.

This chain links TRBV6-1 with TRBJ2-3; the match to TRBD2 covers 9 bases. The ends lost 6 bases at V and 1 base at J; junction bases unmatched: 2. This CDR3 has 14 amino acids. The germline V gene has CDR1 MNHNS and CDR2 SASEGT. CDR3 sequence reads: CASSSSGGTDTQYF. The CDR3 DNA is TGTGCCAGCAGCTCTAGCGGGGGCACAGATACGCAGTATTTT.

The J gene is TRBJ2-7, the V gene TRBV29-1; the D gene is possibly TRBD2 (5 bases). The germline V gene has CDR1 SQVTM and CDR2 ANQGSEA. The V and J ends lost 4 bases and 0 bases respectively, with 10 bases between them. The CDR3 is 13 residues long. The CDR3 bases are TGCAGCGTTGGAGCGGAGAGCTCCTACGAGCAGTACTTC. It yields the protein CSVGAESSYEQYF.

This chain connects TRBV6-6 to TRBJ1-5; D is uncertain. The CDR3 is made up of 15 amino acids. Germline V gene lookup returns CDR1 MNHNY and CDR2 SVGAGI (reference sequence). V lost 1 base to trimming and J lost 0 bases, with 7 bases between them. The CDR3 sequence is CASSYLAASNQPQHF. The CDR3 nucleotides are TGTGCCAGCAGTTACTTGGCCGCTAGCAATCAGCCCCAGCATTTT.

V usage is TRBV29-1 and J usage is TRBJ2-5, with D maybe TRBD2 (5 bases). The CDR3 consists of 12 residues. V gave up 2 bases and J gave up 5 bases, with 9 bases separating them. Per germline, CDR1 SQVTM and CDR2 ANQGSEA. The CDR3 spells CSVERGSETQYF. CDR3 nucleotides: TGCAGCGTTGAAAGAGGGTCCGAGACCCAGTACTTC.

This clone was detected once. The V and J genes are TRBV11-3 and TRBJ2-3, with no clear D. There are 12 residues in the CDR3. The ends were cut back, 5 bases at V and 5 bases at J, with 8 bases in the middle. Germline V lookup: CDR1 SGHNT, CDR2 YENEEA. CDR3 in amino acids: CASSPPGDTQYF. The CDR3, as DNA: TGTGCCAGCAGCCCCCCGGGAGATACGCAGTATTTT.

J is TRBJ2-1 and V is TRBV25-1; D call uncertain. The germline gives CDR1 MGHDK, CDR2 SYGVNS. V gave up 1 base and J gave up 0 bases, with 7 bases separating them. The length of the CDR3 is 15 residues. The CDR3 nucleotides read TGTGCCAGCAGTGAATCCAGGTCCTCCTACAATGAGCAGTTCTTC. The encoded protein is CASSESRSSYNEQFF.

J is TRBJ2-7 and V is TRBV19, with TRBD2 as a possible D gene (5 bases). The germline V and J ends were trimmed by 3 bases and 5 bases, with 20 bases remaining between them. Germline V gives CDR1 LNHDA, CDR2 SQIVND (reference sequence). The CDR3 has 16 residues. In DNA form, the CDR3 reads TGTGCCAGTAGTATTGGTCGGGGAATACAATACGACGAGCAGTACTTC. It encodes CASSIGRGIQYDEQYF.